This passage covers 3 T cell receptor beta chains from one sample sequenced in a study of blood T cells in healthy people across ages. A second PCR of roughly 7 to 11 cycles used a sample-barcoded 5' primer and a J-beta primer mix. TCRdb recomputed calls from the 5' RACE reads with MiXCR, one row per CDR3 protein. This sample carries 1.6 million or so distinct CDR3 sequences, around 35% of them seen once, and the ten largest clones take about 11%. Sequencing was performed on blood. The receptor source for this set is a young woman in good health.

This clonotype was counted a few times. The V and J genes are TRBV5-8 and TRBJ2-5; D unclear. The CDR3 length is 14 residues. Deletions cut 2 bases from V and 2 bases from J, with 10 bases between. Germline V gene sequence: CDR1 SGHTS, CDR2 YDEGEE. The CDR3 DNA follows: TGTGCCAGCAGCTTCGGGCTGGTGCAAGAGACCCAGTACTTC. Translated, it gives CASSFGLVQETQYF.

This clonotype showed up just once. The rearrangement joins TRBV6-1 to TRBJ1-5, with D unclear. V lost 4 bases, J lost 2 bases, and 9 bases lay in between. The CDR3 sequence is 14 residues long. CDR1 and CDR2 from the germline V gene are MNHNS and SASEGT. The CDR3 sequence is CASSVVAGNQPQHF. CDR3 DNA: TGTGCCAGCAGTGTAGTGGCGGGCAATCAGCCCCAGCATTTT.

This clonotype was seen more than once but under ten times. This sequence joins TRBV20-1 and TRBJ2-1; 12 bases are a match to TRBD2. This CDR3 region has 17 residues. Germline V CDR1 and CDR2: DFQATT, SNEGSKA (reference sequence). J was trimmed by 0 bases and V by 6 bases; bases with no gene match: 9. The CDR3 loop reads CSAIGLAGTSSYNEQFF. CDR3 in DNA: TGCAGTGCCATCGGACTAGCGGGAACTAGCTCCTACAATGAGCAGTTCTTC.